This TCR beta chain was recorded in a study of cytomegalovirus exposure and HLA in healthy donors. Whole-study context: As released early, the data held 65 million to 90 million unique TCRs from HLA-typed donors. Of all 400 or so donors who were genotyped, 80% to 85% belonged to the Caucasian-associated ancestry cluster.

The PCR had 60 Vbeta and 13 Jbeta primers. Produced via immunoSEQ multiplex PCR; TCRdb's table is partial and in-frame only. The sample shows under 200,000 clones, around three quarters of them seen only once. This CDR3 comprises 17 residues. CDR1 MNHEY and CDR2 SMNVEV come from the germline V gene (reference sequence). V gave up 5 bases and J gave up 3 bases; unmatched junction bases: 12. The chain recombines TRBV27 with TRBJ1-5; TRBD1 agrees at 8 bases. Sequencing was performed on PBMCs. The receptor was derived from a woman aged 25 to 39 in good health and CMV-seropositive. The CDR3 coding sequence is TGTGCCAGCAGTCCCCGACCCGGGACAGGTGTCAATCAGCCCCAGCATTTT. Protein sequence: CASSPRPGTGVNQPQHF.